This T cell receptor (beta chain) was documented in a study of T cells in Graves' hyperthyroidism and ophthalmopathy. Clinical symptoms, serum thyroxine and TRAb, thyroid ultrasound and orbital computed tomography were used for the diagnoses. Germline assignment: CDR1 KGHDR and CDR2 SFDVKD. The CDR3 has 16 residues. V gave up 4 bases and J gave up 7 bases, with 19 bases separating them. There were TCR beta CDR3 regions amplified from RNA transcripts. A first-round RT-PCR of the TCR CDR3 used the HTBI primer set. TCRdb passed the multiplex PCR reads through MiXCR, listing each CDR3 protein once. The repertoire holds 530,000 or so distinct CDR3 sequences, with about half as singletons. This clonotype was picked up a small number of times.

The receptor was derived from a woman under 30 with Graves' hyperthyroidism. Sequencing was carried out using peripheral blood or thyroid tissue (not recorded which). The gene calls are TRBV24-1 and TRBJ2-1, with D tentatively TRBD1 or TRBD2 (5 bases each). CDR3 region: CATSELGVGRKNEQFF. CDR3 in DNA: TGTGCCACCAGTGAGTTGGGGGTGGGTCGCAAGAATGAGCAGTTCTTC.